This TCR beta chain emerged from a study of shared clonotypes between healthy human individuals (dated by TCRdb to 2020 to 2021). General notes on the study: A couple of women and a few men aged 18 to 49 years were included in the cohort. For each donor, CD4 naive and CD4 memory were each run on three plates, CD8 naive on two plates, and CD8 memory on one plate. To estimate repertoire size and how much clonotype sharing occurs between individuals, the study deeply sequenced the blood TCR repertoires of five or six healthy adults. Libraries were prepared and TCR repertoires were sequenced by different laboratories using diverse techniques, in order to increase sequencing depth and limit assay-specific biases. Leukapheresis yielded between about 0.8 and 9.5 billion PBMCs per donor. The full study reports these points: Naive subsets generally had larger estimated clonotype richness than memory subsets. Compared with non-shared clonotypes, the clonotypes found in all four sorted-subset donors had higher generation probabilities. Even with the large sequencing depth, rarefaction of the sorted-subset datasets indicated that sequencing was incomplete. Only blood was sampled, and tissue TCR repertoires likely differ from those in blood. Roughly 5% of naive CD4, 3.5% of naive CD8, roughly 2.5% of memory CD4, and less than 0.45% of memory CD8 clonotypes were shared across a handful of donors. The small number of donors limited the genetic and exposure-history diversity represented. Based on pairwise subsampling, the degree of clonotype sharing among donors was expected to be affected by sequencing depth.

Concerning this clone: Which antigen it targets is not known. Nothing much larger sits one base from this clone, and base qualities are not available.

The germline V gene specifies LGHNA as CDR1 and YSLEER as CDR2. The CDR3 covers 15 residues, taking in both the cysteine and the phenylalanine. Just CDR3 DNA is preserved here, 45 bases in frame from base 1. The junction carries 10 bases between V and J, which are trimmed by 2 bases and 3 bases respectively. Using the deep immunoSEQ assay, multiplex PCR amplified TCR CDR3 regions from genomic DNA. Genomic DNA extracted from each cell subset was distributed evenly over all wells of several immunoSEQ 96-well plates, and each plate served as one replicate. For sorted subsets, 200 to 250 ng of genomic DNA, equivalent to around 30,000 T cell genomes, went into each replicate PCR. Purified libraries were quantified with a Qubit 3.0 fluorometer, sized on a Bioanalyzer 2100, and re-quantified with the KAPA Library Quantification kit. A separate single-read 150-cycle Illumina NextSeq 550 flow cell was used to sequence each immunoSEQ 96-well plate. Processing in the source paper ran as follows. Because only junctional sequences without quality scores were contained in the immunoSEQ output, filtering matching that applied to full-length reads could not be performed. To assign V/J genes and CDR3, sequences were annotated using PyIR, a Python wrapper for IgBLAST v1.9, with IMGT germline references. Reads with weak V/J assignments (E-value above 1e-6), missing CDR3, stop codons, out-of-frame junctions, or ambiguous translated residues were removed. V3J clonotypes were defined by identical inferred V gene, J gene, and CDR3 amino acid sequence. The percentage overlap between two repertoires was calculated by dividing the number of shared unique clonotypes by the size of the smaller repertoire. Richness of each repertoire was evaluated using RTK rarefaction, the Chao1 estimator, and Recon v2.1 estimates of unobserved clonotypes. Generation probabilities were computed with OLGA for all TCRbeta clonotypes obtained by the gDNA method from a handful of donors. TCRdb re-hosts the immuneACCESS table, in-frame sequences only. Its copies lack some clones; in the studies checked, an unresolved V gene accounts for under half of them, and the cause for the rest is not known. V and J calls and clone size follow that table, whereas D and trimming were derived from the DNA. The sample table contains a few million clones; only one count was recorded for approximately 95% of them. The ten largest clones capture about 0.37% of the sample.

Donors were healthy HIV-negative adults with no recently reported acute infections or vaccinations. All donors were Caucasian adults living in Nashville, Tennessee, USA. CD4+ T cells were enriched by magnetic negative selection; naive cells were then positively selected on CD45RA, and the negative fraction formed the memory subset. Blood was obtained by leukapheresis, after which PBMCs were separated by Ficoll-Histopaque density gradient centrifugation and cryopreserved in liquid nitrogen vapor phase. Analytical flow cytometry was used to check the purity and quantity of each magnetically sorted T cell population. Genomic DNA was isolated from every sorted fraction and measured by UV absorbance on a Nanodrop 2000c.

The TCR was taken from a man aged 18 to 30 in good health. Some clones in this sample may be carry-over from other donors' samples. The chain links TRBV4-3 with TRBJ2-2; a tentative D match to TRBD1 spans 5 bases. The source material was naive CD4+ T cells from PBMCs. The sample's cell subset or site, from its label and the paper: CD45RA+ positively selected. In nucleotides, the sequence is TGCGCCAGCAGCCAAAGAGCCAGGGACACCGGGGAGCTGTTTTTT. Translated, it gives CASSQRARDTGELFF.